These T cell receptor beta chains were read from a single sample in a study of blood T cells in healthy people across ages. TCRdb itself ran the 5' RACE reads through MiXCR, one entry per CDR3 protein. The sample includes hundreds of thousands of distinct CDR3 sequences, about 25% of them seen just once. These same records also appear under a second study, on T cells of mothers and their children.

The sequenced sample consisted of blood. These receptor sequences come from a boy younger than 18 in good health. CDR3s include the opening cysteine and the closing phenylalanine or tryptophan. D genes are given only for firm matches. The size of a clone is reported for some rows only, either as once, few or many, or as a class for expanded clones.

D gene | clone size | J gene | V gene | CDR3 protein | CDR3 DNA
TRBD2 | NA | TRBJ2-4 | TRBV20-1 | CSARTLAGLAKNIQYF | TGCAGTGCTAGAACGCTAGCGGGGCTAGCCAAAAACATTCAGTACTTC
NA | NA | TRBJ2-2 | TRBV27 | CASSLEGQDNTGELFF | TGTGCCAGCAGTTTAGAGGGGCAGGACAACACCGGGGAGCTGTTTTTT
NA | NA | TRBJ1-5 | TRBV6-2/TRBV6-3 | CASSSLLQGYSNQPQHF | TGTGCCAGCAGCTCCCTCCTACAGGGATATAGCAATCAGCCCCAGCATTTT
NA | NA | TRBJ2-1 | TRBV28 | CASTPPVGAYNEQFF | TGTGCCAGCACCCCGCCCGTCGGTGCCTACAATGAGCAGTTCTTC
NA | few | TRBJ1-3 | TRBV9 | CASSRPGRGNTIYF | TGTGCCAGCAGCCGGCCCGGAAGAGGAAACACCATATATTTT
NA | NA | TRBJ2-3 | TRBV6-5 | CASSLLGGGTDTQYF | TGTGCCAGCAGTTTACTAGGGGGGGGCACAGATACGCAGTATTTT
NA | NA | TRBJ1-3 | TRBV4-3 | CASSREEGPPGNTIYF | TGCGCCAGCAGCCGAGAAGAAGGGCCTCCTGGAAACACCATATATTTT
TRBD2 | NA | TRBJ2-5 | TRBV6-2/TRBV6-3 | CASRTAGTREETQYF | TGTGCCAGCAGAACTGCCGGGACTAGGGAAGAGACCCAGTACTTC
TRBD2 | NA | TRBJ2-2 | TRBV28 | CASSRGLAVTGELFF | TGTGCCAGCAGTAGGGGACTAGCGGTTACCGGGGAGCTGTTTTTT
TRBD2 | NA | TRBJ2-3 | TRBV6-5 | CASSYSASGGRTDTQYF | TGTGCCAGCAGTTACTCTGCGTCGGGAGGGCGGACAGATACGCAGTATTTT
NA | many | TRBJ2-3 | TRBV28 | CASSLAGSVTDTQYF | TGTGCCAGCAGTTTGGCGGGGAGTGTCACAGATACGCAGTATTTT
NA | NA | TRBJ1-1 | TRBV14 | CASSQDSFEAFF | TGTGCCAGCAGCCAGGACAGCTTTGAAGCTTTCTTT
TRBD2 | few | TRBJ2-7 | TRBV6-2/TRBV6-3 | CASSGFRPSGTYEQYF | TGTGCCAGCAGTGGTTTCCGCCCTAGCGGAACCTACGAGCAGTACTTC
TRBD1 | NA | TRBJ1-3 | TRBV9 | CASSGDSGNTIYF | TGTGCCAGCAGCGGGGACAGCGGAAACACCATATATTTT
TRBD1 | few | TRBJ2-5 | TRBV7-2 | CASSPGYRDRLRETQYF | TGTGCCAGCAGCCCGGGATACCGGGACAGGCTCCGAGAGACCCAGTACTTC
NA | NA | TRBJ1-2 | TRBV4-1 | CASSQGNRDLEYGYTF | TGCGCCAGCAGCCAAGGAAACAGGGATTTGGAGTATGGCTACACCTTC
NA | NA | TRBJ1-4 | TRBV7-2 | CASSPWGEKLFF | TGTGCCAGCAGCCCGTGGGGAGAAAAACTGTTTTTT
NA | NA | TRBJ2-7 | TRBV5-6 | CASSQGNKYEQYF | TGTGCCAGCAGCCAGGGGAATAAATACGAGCAGTACTTC
TRBD2 | many | TRBJ2-7 | TRBV28 | CASSFGREVVEQYF | TGTGCCAGCAGTTTCGGGCGGGAGGTCGTGGAGCAGTACTTC
TRBD2 | NA | TRBJ2-2 | TRBV28 | CASSCRLAVRGGGELFF | TGTGCCAGCAGTTGCCGTCTAGCGGTCCGTGGTGGCGGGGAGCTGTTTTTT
NA | NA | TRBJ2-7 | TRBV12-3/TRBV12-4 | CASSLDRDLYEQYF | TGTGCCAGCAGTTTAGACAGGGACCTCTACGAGCAGTACTTC
TRBD1 | few | TRBJ2-3 | TRBV20-1 | CGARPLYDRASTDTQYF | TGCGGTGCTAGGCCCCTTTATGACAGGGCGAGCACGGATACGCAGTATTTT
TRBD1 | NA | TRBJ1-6 | TRBV28 | CASSLYAGGSNSPLHF | TGTGCCAGCAGTTTATATGCAGGGGGCAGTAATTCACCCCTCCACTTT
NA | NA | TRBJ1-1 | TRBV7-2 | CASSPPSRVNTEAFF | TGTGCCAGCAGCCCCCCGAGCAGGGTCAACACTGAAGCTTTCTTT
NA | few | TRBJ2-3 | TRBV5-1 | CASSLEEDTQYF | TGCGCCAGCAGCTTGGAGGAAGATACGCAGTATTTT
NA | many | TRBJ2-1 | TRBV29-1 | CSVEGNLNEQFF | TGCAGCGTTGAAGGGAATCTCAATGAGCAGTTCTTC
TRBD1 | few | TRBJ2-7 | TRBV3-1 | CASSSGQGGEQYF | TGTGCCAGCAGCTCTGGACAGGGGGGCGAGCAGTACTTC
NA | NA | TRBJ2-7 | TRBV6-5 | CASSYSISSYEQYF | TGTGCCAGCAGTTACTCGATCAGCTCCTACGAGCAGTACTTC
NA | NA | TRBJ1-1 | TRBV7-3 | CASSLIGLRDTEAFF | TGTGCCAGCAGCTTAATTGGTCTCAGGGACACTGAAGCTTTCTTT
NA | NA | TRBJ1-2 | TRBV5-1 | CASSPRARQFINGYTF | TGCGCCAGCAGCCCAAGGGCGAGGCAGTTTATCAACGGCTACACCTTC
NA | NA | TRBJ2-1 | TRBV28 | CASRYNTRGNNEQFF | TGTGCCAGCAGATACAATACAAGGGGGAACAATGAGCAGTTCTTC
NA | NA | TRBJ1-4 | TRBV29-1 | CSVKEADRANEKLFF | TGCAGCGTTAAGGAGGCAGACCGAGCTAATGAAAAACTGTTTTTT
TRBD1 | NA | TRBJ2-5 | TRBV24-1 | CATSDPRTGGKGTQYF | TGTGCCACCAGTGACCCAAGGACAGGGGGGAAAGGGACCCAGTACTTC
TRBD1 | few | TRBJ1-2 | TRBV3-1 | CASSQANRGFGYTF | TGTGCCAGCAGCCAAGCGAACAGGGGGTTTGGCTACACCTTC
NA | many | TRBJ2-5 | TRBV29-1 | CSVGGTSAGETQYF | TGCAGCGTAGGAGGGACGTCGGCAGGGGAGACCCAGTACTTC
NA | NA | TRBJ2-4 | TRBV7-9 | CASSTYGIQYF | TGTGCCAGCAGTACCTACGGCATTCAGTACTTC
NA | NA | TRBJ2-5 | TRBV9 | CASSPGPTQETQHF | TGTGCCAGCAGCCCCGGACCGACCCAAGAGACCCAGCACTTC
NA | few | TRBJ2-1 | TRBV6-2/TRBV6-3 | CASSYSDRVNEQFF | TGTGCCAGCAGTTACTCTGACCGGGTTAATGAGCAGTTCTTC
NA | few | TRBJ1-3 | TRBV29-1 | CSVEDPSSGNTIYF | TGCAGCGTTGAAGATCCCAGCTCTGGAAACACCATATATTTT
NA | NA | TRBJ2-1 | TRBV24-1 | CATRATGLGNNEQLF | TGTGCCACCAGGGCAACAGGGCTCGGTAACAATGAGCAGCTCTTC
NA | NA | TRBJ1-6 | TRBV6-1 | CASSDGVHNSPLHF | TGTGCCAGCAGTGATGGGGTACATAATTCACCCCTCCACTTT
TRBD2 | many | TRBJ2-5 | TRBV5-5 | CASSSHSGGLQETQYF | TGTGCCAGCAGCTCTCATAGCGGGGGGCTCCAAGAGACCCAGTACTTC
TRBD1 | few | TRBJ2-6 | TRBV29-1 | CSVHTWTGGANVQTF | TGCAGCGTGCATACCTGGACAGGTGGGGCCAACGTCCAGACTTTC
NA | NA | TRBJ2-2 | TRBV7-9 | CASSLGGWENTGELFF | TGTGCCAGCAGCTTAGGTGGTTGGGAGAACACCGGGGAGCTGTTTTTT
NA | many | TRBJ2-5 | TRBV20-1 | CSAPRGGRETQYF | TGCAGTGCTCCAAGGGGGGGGCGTGAGACCCAGTACTTC
NA | few | TRBJ1-5 | TRBV7-8 | CASSLAGARGANQPQHF | TGTGCCAGCAGCTTAGCAGGCGCCAGGGGTGCTAATCAGCCCCAGCATTTT
NA | many | TRBJ1-1 | TRBV30 | CAWRMTENTEAFF | TGTGCCTGGAGGATGACAGAGAACACTGAAGCTTTCTTT
TRBD2 | NA | TRBJ2-1 | TRBV4-3 | CASSPSGGLYNEQFF | TGCGCCAGCAGCCCTAGCGGGGGCCTCTACAATGAGCAGTTCTTC
TRBD2 | NA | TRBJ2-1 | TRBV5-5 | CASSLFLAGGSSYNEQFF | TGTGCCAGCAGCTTGTTTCTAGCGGGGGGCAGCTCCTACAATGAGCAGTTCTTC
NA | NA | TRBJ1-4 | TRBV4-3 | CASSQEPGHSTNEKLFF | TGCGCCAGCAGCCAAGAACCAGGGCATTCAACTAATGAAAAACTGTTTTTT